Sequencing of this T cell receptor beta chain was carried out in a study of beta chain features in type 1 diabetes. Study-wide findings and caveats: Over-representation of high TCR-expressing cells was a possible consequence of cDNA sequencing. VDJ junctions from patients with type 1 diabetes contained fewer insertions and more deletions.

CD4+ naive, central memory, regulatory and stem cell-like memory cells were sorted via CD45RO/CCR7/CD25/CD127/CD95/CD27. Sorting gave populations that all exceeded 98% purity. Expressed TCRB transcripts were sequenced after all isolated RNA was converted to cDNA. Sequenced by immunoSEQ multiplex PCR; TCRdb stores in-frame clones only, minus some. Of about 160,000 clones in the sample, approximately 9.9% are singletons; the top ten hold 2.3%. This CDR3 spans 16 amino acids. Per germline, CDR1 SGHRS and CDR2 YFSETQ. Trimming took 3 bases from V and 3 from J; bases not matched to a gene: 9. The sample holds many counts of this clone. Its antigen is still unknown.

The receptor was derived from a woman aged 18-29 years in good health. The specimen sequenced was central memory CD4+ T cells from blood. This chain uses TRBV5-1 with TRBJ2-1; the match to TRBD2 covers 7 bases. The CDR3 is CASSSEVGLGYNEQFF. The CDR3 DNA reads TGCGCCAGCAGCTCCGAGGTCGGACTAGGCTACAATGAGCAGTTCTTC.